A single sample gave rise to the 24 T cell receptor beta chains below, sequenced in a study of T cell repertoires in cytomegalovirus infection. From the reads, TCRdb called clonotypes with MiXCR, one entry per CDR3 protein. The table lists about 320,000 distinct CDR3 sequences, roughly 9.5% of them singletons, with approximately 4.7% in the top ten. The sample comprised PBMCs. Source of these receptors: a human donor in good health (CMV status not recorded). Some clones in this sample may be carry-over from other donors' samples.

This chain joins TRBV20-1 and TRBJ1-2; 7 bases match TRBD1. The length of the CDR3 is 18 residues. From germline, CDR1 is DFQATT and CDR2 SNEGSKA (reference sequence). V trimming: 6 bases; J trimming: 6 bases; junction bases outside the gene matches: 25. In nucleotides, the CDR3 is TGCAGTGCCAGGGGGTGGGGGACAGCGACCGGCGACCCTAATGGCTACACCTTC. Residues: CSARGWGTATGDPNGYTF.

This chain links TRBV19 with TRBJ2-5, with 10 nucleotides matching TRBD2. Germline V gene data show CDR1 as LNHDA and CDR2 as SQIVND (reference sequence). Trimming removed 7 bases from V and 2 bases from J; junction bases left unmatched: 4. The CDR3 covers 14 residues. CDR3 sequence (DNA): TGTGCCAGTAAAATAGCGGGAGGTCAAGAGACCCAGTACTTC. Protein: CASKIAGGQETQYF.

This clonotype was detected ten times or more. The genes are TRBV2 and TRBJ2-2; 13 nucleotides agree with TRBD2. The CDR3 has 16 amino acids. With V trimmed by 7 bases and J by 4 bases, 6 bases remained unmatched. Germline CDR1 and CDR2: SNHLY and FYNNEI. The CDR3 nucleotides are TGTGCCAGCACCGGACTAGCGGGAGCGATCACCGGGGAGCTGTTTTTT. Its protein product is CASTGLAGAITGELFF.

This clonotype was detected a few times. This chain's CDR3 is CASSPGQGSTKEAFF. CDR3 DNA: TGTGCCAGCAGCCCCGGACAGGGGAGTACGAAGGAAGCTTTCTTT. This chain joins TRBV7-9 and TRBJ1-1, with TRBD1 matching over 9 bases. CDR1 SEHNR and CDR2 FQNEAQ come from the germline V gene (reference sequence). This CDR3 contains 15 residues. V lost 5 bases and J lost 8; bases outside the gene matches: 12.

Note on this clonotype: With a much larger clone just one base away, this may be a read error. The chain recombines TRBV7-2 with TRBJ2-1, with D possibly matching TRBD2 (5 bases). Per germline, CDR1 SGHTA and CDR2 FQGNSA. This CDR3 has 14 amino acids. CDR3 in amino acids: CASGRHPSGDDQFF. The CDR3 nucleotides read TGTGCCAGCGGGAGACACCCCTCGGGCGATGACCAGTTCTTC.

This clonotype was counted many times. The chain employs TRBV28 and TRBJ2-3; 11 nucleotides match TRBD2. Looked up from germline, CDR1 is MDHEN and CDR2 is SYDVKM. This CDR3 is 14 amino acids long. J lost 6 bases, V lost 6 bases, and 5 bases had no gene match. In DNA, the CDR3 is TGTGCCAGCAGGCCGGGACTAGCGGTGGATACGCAGTATTTT. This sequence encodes CASRPGLAVDTQYF.

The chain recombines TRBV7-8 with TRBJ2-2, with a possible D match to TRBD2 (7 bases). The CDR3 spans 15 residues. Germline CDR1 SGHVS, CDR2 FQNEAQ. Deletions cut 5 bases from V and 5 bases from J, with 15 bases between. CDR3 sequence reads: CASSIGGAMTGELFF. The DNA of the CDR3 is TGTGCCAGCAGCATAGGGGGGGCTATGACCGGGGAGCTGTTTTTT.

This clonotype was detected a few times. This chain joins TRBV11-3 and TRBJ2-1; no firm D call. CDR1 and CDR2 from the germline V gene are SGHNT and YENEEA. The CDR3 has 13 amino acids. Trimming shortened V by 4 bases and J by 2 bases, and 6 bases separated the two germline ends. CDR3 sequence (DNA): TGTGCCAGCAGCTATCGTGCCTACAATGAGCAGTTCTTC. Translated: CASSYRAYNEQFF.

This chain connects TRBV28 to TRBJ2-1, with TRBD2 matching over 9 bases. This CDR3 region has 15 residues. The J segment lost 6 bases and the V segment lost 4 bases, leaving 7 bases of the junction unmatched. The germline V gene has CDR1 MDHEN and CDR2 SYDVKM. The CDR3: CASSSPGLAVNEQFF. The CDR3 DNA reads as TGTGCCAGCAGTTCTCCGGGACTAGCAGTCAATGAGCAGTTCTTC.

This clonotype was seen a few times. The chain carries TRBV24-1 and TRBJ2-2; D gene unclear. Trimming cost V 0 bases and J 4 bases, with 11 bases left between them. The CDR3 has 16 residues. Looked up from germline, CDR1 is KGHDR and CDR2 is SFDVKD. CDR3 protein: CATSDLSRTSTGELFF. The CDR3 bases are TGTGCCACCAGTGATTTGAGTCGCACCAGCACCGGGGAGCTGTTTTTT.

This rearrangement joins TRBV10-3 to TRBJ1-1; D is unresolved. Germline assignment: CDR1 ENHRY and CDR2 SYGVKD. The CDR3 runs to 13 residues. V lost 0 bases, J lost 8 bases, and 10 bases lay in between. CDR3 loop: CAISESTLGEAFF. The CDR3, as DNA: TGTGCCATCAGTGAGTCGACGCTAGGCGAAGCTTTCTTT.

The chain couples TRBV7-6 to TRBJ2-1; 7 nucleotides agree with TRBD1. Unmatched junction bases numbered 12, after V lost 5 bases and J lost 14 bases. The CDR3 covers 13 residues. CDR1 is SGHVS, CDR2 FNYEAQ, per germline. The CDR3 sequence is CASSRLTGTEEFF. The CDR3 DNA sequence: TGTGCCAGCAGCCGTCTCACCGGGACAGAGGAGTTCTTC.

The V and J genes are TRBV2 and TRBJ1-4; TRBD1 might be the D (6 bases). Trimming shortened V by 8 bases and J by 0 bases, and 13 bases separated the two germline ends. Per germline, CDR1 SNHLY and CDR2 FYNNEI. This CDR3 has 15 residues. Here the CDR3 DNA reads TGTGCCAGCGACAGGTTCCAGGCAACTAATGAAAAACTGTTTTTT. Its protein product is CASDRFQATNEKLFF.

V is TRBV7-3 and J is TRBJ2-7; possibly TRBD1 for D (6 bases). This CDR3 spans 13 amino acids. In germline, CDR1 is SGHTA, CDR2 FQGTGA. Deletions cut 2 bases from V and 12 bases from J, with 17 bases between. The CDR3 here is CASSLGQTTGLYF. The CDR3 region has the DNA TGTGCCAGCAGCTTAGGACAGACAACAGGTCTGTACTTC.

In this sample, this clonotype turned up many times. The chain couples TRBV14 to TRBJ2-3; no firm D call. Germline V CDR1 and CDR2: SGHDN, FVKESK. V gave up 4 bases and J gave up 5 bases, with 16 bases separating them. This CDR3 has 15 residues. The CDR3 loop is CASSRLGFNEDTQYF. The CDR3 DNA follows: TGTGCCAGCAGCCGGCTCGGATTCAACGAAGATACGCAGTATTTT.

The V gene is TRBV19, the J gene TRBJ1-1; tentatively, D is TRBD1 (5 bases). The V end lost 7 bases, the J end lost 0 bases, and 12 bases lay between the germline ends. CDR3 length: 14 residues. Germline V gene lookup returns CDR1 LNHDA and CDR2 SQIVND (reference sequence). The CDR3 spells CASTNVRVNTEAFF. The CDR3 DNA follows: TGTGCCAGTACCAACGTCAGGGTGAACACTGAAGCTTTCTTT.

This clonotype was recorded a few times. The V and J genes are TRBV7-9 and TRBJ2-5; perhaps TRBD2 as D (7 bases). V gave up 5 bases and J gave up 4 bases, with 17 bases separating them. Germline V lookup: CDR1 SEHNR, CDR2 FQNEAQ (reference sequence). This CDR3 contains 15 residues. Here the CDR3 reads CASSRTRGAAETQYF. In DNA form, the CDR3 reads TGTGCCAGCAGCCGGACCCGGGGGGCGGCAGAGACCCAGTACTTC.

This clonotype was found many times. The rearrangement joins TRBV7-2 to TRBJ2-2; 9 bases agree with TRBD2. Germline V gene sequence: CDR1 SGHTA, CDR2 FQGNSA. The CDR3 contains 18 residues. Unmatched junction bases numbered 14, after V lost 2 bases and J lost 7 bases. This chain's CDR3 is CASSLILFSGRFSGELFF. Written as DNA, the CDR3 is TGTGCCAGCAGCTTAATCTTGTTTAGCGGGAGATTCAGCGGGGAGCTGTTTTTT.

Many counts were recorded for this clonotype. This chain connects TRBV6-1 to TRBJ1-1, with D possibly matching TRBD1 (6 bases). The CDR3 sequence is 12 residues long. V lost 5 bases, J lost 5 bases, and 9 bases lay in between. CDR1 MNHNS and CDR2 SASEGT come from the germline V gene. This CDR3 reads CASSTGHTEAFF. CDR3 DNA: TGTGCCAGCAGTACAGGGCATACTGAAGCTTTCTTT.

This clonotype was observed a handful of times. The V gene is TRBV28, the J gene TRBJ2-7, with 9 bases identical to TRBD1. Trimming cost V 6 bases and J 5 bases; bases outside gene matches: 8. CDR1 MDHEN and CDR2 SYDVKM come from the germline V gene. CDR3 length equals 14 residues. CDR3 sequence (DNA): TGTGCCAGCAGCGAGACAGGGGGAAAGAACGAGCAGTACTTC. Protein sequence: CASSETGGKNEQYF.

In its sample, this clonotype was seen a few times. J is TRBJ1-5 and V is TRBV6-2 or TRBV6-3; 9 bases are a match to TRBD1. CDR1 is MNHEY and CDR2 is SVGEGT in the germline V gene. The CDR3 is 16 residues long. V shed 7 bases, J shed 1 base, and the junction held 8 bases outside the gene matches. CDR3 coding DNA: TGTGCCAGCAAGACAGGGGGAGAGGGAAGCAATCAGCCCCAGCATTTT. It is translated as CASKTGGEGSNQPQHF.

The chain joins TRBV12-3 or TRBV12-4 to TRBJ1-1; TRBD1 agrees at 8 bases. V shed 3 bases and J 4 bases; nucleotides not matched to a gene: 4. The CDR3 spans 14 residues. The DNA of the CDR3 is TGTGCCAGCAGTTTCAACAGGGGGGGCACTGAAGCTTTCTTT. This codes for CASSFNRGGTEAFF.

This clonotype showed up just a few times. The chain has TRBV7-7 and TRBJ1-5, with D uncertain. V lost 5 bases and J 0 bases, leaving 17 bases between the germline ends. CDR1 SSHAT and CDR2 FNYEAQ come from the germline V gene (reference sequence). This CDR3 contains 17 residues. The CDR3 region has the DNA TGTGCCAGCAGCAGCCCCTATCCGGCTTATAGCAATCAGCCCCAGCATTTT. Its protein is CASSSPYPAYSNQPQHF.

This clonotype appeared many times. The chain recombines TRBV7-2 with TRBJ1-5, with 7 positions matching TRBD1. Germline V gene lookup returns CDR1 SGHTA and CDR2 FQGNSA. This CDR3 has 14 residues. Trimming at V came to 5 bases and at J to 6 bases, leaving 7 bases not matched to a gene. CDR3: CASSLGGLGQPQHF. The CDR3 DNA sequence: TGTGCCAGCAGCCTAGGGGGCCTGGGTCAGCCCCAGCATTTT. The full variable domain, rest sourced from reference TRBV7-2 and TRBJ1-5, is GAGVSQSPSNKVTEKGKDVELRCDPISGHTALYWYRQSLGQGLEFLIYFQGNSAPDKSGLPSDRFSAERTGGSVSTLTIQRTQQEDSAVYLCASSLGGLGQPQHFGDGTRLSIL.